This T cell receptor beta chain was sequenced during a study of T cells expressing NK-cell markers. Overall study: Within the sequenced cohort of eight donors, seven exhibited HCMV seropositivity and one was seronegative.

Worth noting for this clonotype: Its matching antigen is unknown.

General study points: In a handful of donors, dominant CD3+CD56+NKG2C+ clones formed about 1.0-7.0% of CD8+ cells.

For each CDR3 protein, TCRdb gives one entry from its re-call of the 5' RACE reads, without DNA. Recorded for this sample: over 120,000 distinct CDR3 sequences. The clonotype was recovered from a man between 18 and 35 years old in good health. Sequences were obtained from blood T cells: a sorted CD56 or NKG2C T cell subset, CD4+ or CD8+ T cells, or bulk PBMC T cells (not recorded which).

The CDR3 protein is CASSVEVAVGGWNTEAFF. The gene calls are TRBV9 and TRBJ1-1; the TCRdb D gene call, TRBD1, has no DNA to confirm it. This CDR3 has 18 amino acids. In germline, CDR1 is SGDLS, CDR2 YYNGEE.